Below are 27 T cell receptor beta chains sequenced from a single sample in a study of control samples from healthy donors and cancer patients. Here immunoSEQ multiplex PCR was the method, and the copy in TCRdb shows in-frame clones only, minus some. The sample has about 71,000 clones, under 90% seen once; the top ten hold around 19%. Sequencing was done on a sample of PBMCs. The receptors here all came from a man between 60 and 75 years old with lung cancer.

J is TRBJ2-7 and V is TRBV30; no reliable D call. CDR3 size: 12 residues. CDR1 GTSNPN and CDR2 SVGIG come from the germline V gene (reference sequence). Deletions cut 0 bases from V and 5 bases from J, with 8 bases between. This CDR3 reads CAWSVATHEQYF. The CDR3 coding sequence is TGTGCCTGGAGTGTGGCCACCCACGAGCAGTACTTC.

This clone was seen a few times. This rearrangement joins TRBV16 to TRBJ2-7; unclear D gene. CDR1 and CDR2 from the germline V gene are KGHSY and FQNENV. Trimming cost V 0 bases and J 2 bases, with 11 bases left between them. CDR3 length: 15 residues. The CDR3 protein is CASSQSSGSPYEQYV. The DNA of the CDR3 is TGTGCCAGCAGCCAATCGTCAGGTTCCCCCTACGAGCAGTACGTC.

The chain uses TRBV7-9 and TRBJ1-2; TRBD1 is a possible D gene (5 bases). Germline loops: CDR1 SEHNR, CDR2 FQNEAQ (reference sequence). The CDR3 spans 16 residues. V lost 1 base, J lost 4 bases, and 16 bases lay in between. The CDR3 sequence: CASSLGRGSLGYGYTF. CDR3 nucleotide sequence: TGTGCCAGCAGCTTAGGTAGGGGAAGTCTGGGCTATGGCTACACCTTC.

V gene TRBV18 combines with J gene TRBJ2-3; 8 nucleotides align to TRBD1. The CDR3 consists of 13 residues. The germline gives CDR1 KGHSH, CDR2 LQKENI. V gave up 6 bases and J gave up 6 bases; unmatched junction bases: 5. The CDR3 DNA reads as TGTGCCAGCTCCCAGGGGGCAGGGGATACGCAGTATTTT. It yields the protein CASSQGAGDTQYF.

The J gene is TRBJ1-1, the V gene TRBV19; D remains unclear. Germline loops: CDR1 LNHDA, CDR2 SQIVND (reference sequence). The CDR3 is made up of 12 amino acids. V shed 10 bases and J shed 6 bases, with 15 bases lying between them. Here the CDR3 reads CATRPNSPEAFF. The CDR3 DNA reads TGTGCCACTCGACCAAACAGCCCTGAAGCTTTCTTT.

The V and J genes are TRBV5-6 and TRBJ2-3; the D call may be TRBD1 or TRBD2 (5 bases each). This CDR3 spans 15 amino acids. Between the trimmed V and J ends, which lost 4 bases and 3 bases, there was a span of 15 bases. Germline assignment: CDR1 SGHDT and CDR2 YYEEEE. The CDR3 DNA is TGTGCCAGCAGCCCGTCCGGGGCCCCTACAGATACGCAGTATTTT. Protein product: CASSPSGAPTDTQYF.

CDR3 amino acids: CASSYRTDTGELFF. The CDR3 nucleotides read TGTGCCAGCAGCTACAGGACAGACACCGGGGAGCTGTTTTTT. This chain links TRBV7-8 with TRBJ2-2, with D maybe TRBD1 (6 bases). Trimming removed 4 bases at V and 3 bases at J, with 9 bases between. This CDR3 region has 14 residues. Germline V gene sequence: CDR1 SGHVS, CDR2 FQNEAQ.

The chain couples TRBV20-1 to TRBJ1-1, with no clear D. Looked up from germline, CDR1 is DFQATT and CDR2 is SNEGSKA (reference sequence). Trimming shortened V by 6 bases and J by 4 bases, and 9 bases separated the two germline ends. The CDR3 has 11 residues. CDR3 nucleotides: TGCAGTGCAAAATGGGGCACTGAAGCTTTCTTT. Translating gives CSAKWGTEAFF.

This chain uses TRBV7-9 with TRBJ1-1; possibly TRBD1 for D (5 bases). V was trimmed by 2 bases and J by 2 bases, leaving 12 bases between them. Germline V gene lookup returns CDR1 SEHNR and CDR2 FQNEAQ (reference sequence). CDR3 length: 15 amino acids. The CDR3 sequence: CASSLLGGVNTEAFF. The CDR3 bases are TGTGCCAGCAGCTTATTGGGAGGGGTTAACACTGAAGCTTTCTTT. Together with reference TRBV7-9 and TRBJ1-1, the CDR3 gives the full variable domain: DTGVSQNPRHKITKRGQNVTFRCDPISEHNRLYWYRQTLGQGPEFLTYFQNEAQLEKSRLLSDRFSAERPKGSFSTLEIQRTEQGDSAMYLCASSLLGGVNTEAFFGQGTRLTVV.

This clone was seen a few times. The rearrangement uses TRBV2 and TRBJ1-2, with 9 nucleotides matching TRBD1. This CDR3 has 14 amino acids. With 4 bases clipped from V and 8 bases from J, the junction kept 8 bases outside the gene matches. Per the germline V gene, CDR1 is SNHLY and CDR2 is FYNNEI. CDR3 loop: CASSGRGQGDGYTF. CDR3 bases: TGTGCCAGCAGTGGTCGGGGACAGGGAGACGGCTACACCTTC.

The chain joins TRBV6-4 to TRBJ2-3; D is undetermined. This CDR3 comprises 11 residues. With 4 bases removed from V and 5 bases from J, the gap between germline ends came to 4 bases. Germline CDR1 reads MRHNA; CDR2 reads SNTAGT. The CDR3 sequence: CASSAGDTQYF. CDR3 DNA sequence: TGTGCCAGCAGTGCTGGAGATACGCAGTATTTT.

The genes are TRBV5-1 and TRBJ1-2; D might be TRBD1 (6 bases). Germline CDR1 SGHRS, CDR2 YFSETQ. The CDR3 totals 13 residues. Between the trimmed V and J ends, which lost 2 bases and 6 bases, there was a span of 11 bases. In nucleotides, the CDR3 is TGCGCCAGCAGCTTACAGGGTACGGATGGCTACACCTTC. Translation gives CASSLQGTDGYTF.

CDR3 in amino acids: CASSRKAGATENIQYF. The DNA of the CDR3 is TGTGCCAGCAGCAGGAAGGCAGGAGCGACCGAAAACATTCAGTACTTC. This chain connects TRBV7-9 to TRBJ2-4; no definite D call. Germline V gene data show CDR1 as SEHNR and CDR2 as FQNEAQ (reference sequence). There are 16 residues in the CDR3. Trimming took 5 bases from V and 5 from J, leaving 19 bases between them.

J is TRBJ1-5 and V is TRBV6-6; 7 bases map to TRBD1. Germline assignment: CDR1 MNHNY and CDR2 SVGAGI (reference sequence). J gave up 7 bases and V 5 bases, and 11 bases lay outside the gene matches. The CDR3 runs 15 residues. The CDR3, as DNA: TGTGCCAGCAGTCAAAGTACAGGGGATCGACAGCCCCAGCATTTT. Translating gives CASSQSTGDRQPQHF.

The chain links TRBV5-1 to TRBJ1-5; maybe TRBD1 (6 bases). Germline V gives CDR1 SGHRS, CDR2 YFSETQ. Trimming took 2 bases from V and 1 from J, leaving 7 bases between them. The CDR3 length is 14 residues. As DNA, the CDR3 is TGCGCCAGCAGCTTAGGACAGAGCAATCAGCCCCAGCATTTT. Translating it yields CASSLGQSNQPQHF. The full variable domain, completed using reference TRBV5-1 and TRBJ1-5, is KAGVTQTPRYLIKTRGQQVTLSCSPISGHRSVSWYQQTPGQGLQFLFEYFSETQRNKGNFPGRFSGRQFSNSRSEMNVSTLELGDSALYLCASSLGQSNQPQHFGDGTRLSIL.

V usage is TRBV7-3 and J usage is TRBJ1-5, with 7 bases fitting TRBD1. This CDR3 contains 14 residues. Germline V gene sequence: CDR1 SGHTA, CDR2 FQGTGA. V lost 4 bases to trimming and J lost 7 bases; unmatched junction nucleotides: 7. The CDR3 sequence is CASSSHRGIQPQHF. CDR3 sequence (DNA): TGTGCCAGCAGCTCGCACAGGGGAATACAGCCCCAGCATTTT.

The chain uses TRBV3-1 (or the pseudogene TRBV3-2) and TRBJ1-1, with D perhaps TRBD1 (6 bases). The CDR3 consists of 14 residues. The ends were cut back, 1 base at V and 5 bases at J, with 11 bases in the middle. The germline V gene encodes CDR1 LGHDT and CDR2 YNNKEL (reference sequence). The CDR3 sequence: CASSQARGSTEAFF. CDR3 DNA: TGTGCCAGCAGCCAAGCCAGGGGTTCAACTGAAGCTTTCTTT.

This clone was observed a few times. V is TRBV10-1 and J is TRBJ1-5; D ambiguous. Between the trimmed V and J ends, which lost 5 bases and 1 base, there was a span of 6 bases. Germline-derived CDR1 and CDR2 are WNHNN and SYGVQD (reference sequence). This CDR3 has 13 amino acids. CDR3 sequence reads: CASSRESNQPQHF. CDR3 in DNA: TGCGCCAGCAGTCGAGAGAGCAATCAGCCCCAGCATTTT.

J is TRBJ2-1 and V is TRBV6-5; possibly TRBD1 for D (6 bases). Trimming removed 6 bases from V and 8 bases from J, with 11 bases in between. Germline V lookup: CDR1 MNHEY, CDR2 SVGAGI. The CDR3 runs 12 residues. The CDR3 region is CASRQGMDEQFF. CDR3 coding DNA: TGTGCCAGCAGACAGGGTATGGATGAGCAGTTCTTC.

In its sample, this clone was seen once. The genes are TRBV3-1 (or the pseudogene TRBV3-2) and TRBJ2-1; D is undetermined. CDR3 length: 11 amino acids. CDR1 and CDR2 from the germline V gene are LGHDT and YNNKEL (reference sequence). V dropped 4 bases and J dropped 11 bases, with 9 bases sitting between them. This CDR3 is CASSLQKKQFF. CDR3 nucleotide sequence: TGTGCCAGCAGCCTCCAAAAAAAGCAGTTCTTC.

The rearrangement joins TRBV5-1 to TRBJ2-2; D not certain. The CDR3 runs to 14 residues. CDR1 is SGHRS and CDR2 is YFSETQ in the germline V gene. Trimming removed 1 base at V and 0 bases at J, with 4 bases between. In DNA, the CDR3 is TGCGCCAGCAGCTTGAGATCGAACACCGGGGAGCTGTTTTTT. Amino acids: CASSLRSNTGELFF.

This clone was found a few times. V gene TRBV11-3 combines with J gene TRBJ2-3, with no clear D. The CDR3 is 14 amino acids. CDR1 is SGHNT and CDR2 is YENEEA in the germline V gene. V lost 3 bases and J 0 bases, leaving 7 bases between the germline ends. In DNA form, the CDR3 reads TGTGCCAGCAGCTTGATTCGGAGCACAGATACGCAGTATTTT. Protein product: CASSLIRSTDTQYF.

The chain combines TRBV5-4 with TRBJ1-4; D is possibly TRBD1 (5 bases). The ends were cut back, 4 bases at V and 8 bases at J, with 15 bases in the middle. The length of the CDR3 is 14 residues. Germline V gives CDR1 SGHNT, CDR2 YYREEE (reference sequence). The CDR3 nucleotides are TGTGCCAGCAGCACCTTTTCGACAGACGAAAAACTGTTTTTT. This sequence encodes CASSTFSTDEKLFF. The variable domain in full, with the rest retrieved from reference TRBV5-4 and TRBJ1-4, is ETGVTQSPTHLIKTRGQQVTLRCSSQSGHNTVSWYQQALGQGPQFIFQYYREEENGRGNFPPRFSGLQFPNYSSELNVNALELDDSALYLCASSTFSTDEKLFFGSGTQLSVL.

This clone was detected only once. This chain joins TRBV27 and TRBJ1-6; D call uncertain. The CDR3 runs 13 residues. The germline gives CDR1 MNHEY, CDR2 SMNVEV (reference sequence). Between the trimmed V and J ends, which lost 3 bases and 6 bases, there was a span of 6 bases. The CDR3 nucleotides are TGTGCCAGCAGTTTGGTAATTAATTCACCCCTCCACTTT. Translated, it gives CASSLVINSPLHF.

CDR3 amino acids: CASSRRTGGPGTNYGYTF. Written as DNA, the CDR3 is TGTGCCAGCAGTCGACGGACAGGGGGCCCAGGAACTAACTATGGCTACACCTTC. This chain uses TRBV6-6 with TRBJ1-2; 11 positions match TRBD1. The CDR3 runs to 18 residues. Germline CDR1 is MNHNY and CDR2 is SVGAGI (reference sequence). J gave up 0 bases and V 5 bases, and 11 bases lay outside the gene matches.

The J gene is TRBJ2-5, the V gene TRBV7-9; 7 bases fit TRBD2. J lost 4 bases, V lost 1 base, and 9 bases had no gene match. This CDR3 is 16 amino acids long. Germline assignment: CDR1 SEHNR and CDR2 FQNEAQ (reference sequence). The CDR3 bases are TGTGCCAGCAGCTTAGGACTGGCGGGGGTGGGAGAGACCCAGTACTTC. Translation gives CASSLGLAGVGETQYF.

This chain uses TRBV6-5 with TRBJ2-7, with TRBD2 identical over 7 bases. This CDR3 is built from 16 residues. V was clipped by 4 bases and J by 2 bases; unmatched bases: 11. CDR1 is MNHEY, CDR2 SVGAGI, per germline. The CDR3 bases are TGTGCCAGCAGTTTGCTCTCTAGCGGAGGCGCCTACGAGCAGTACTTC. It encodes CASSLLSSGGAYEQYF.